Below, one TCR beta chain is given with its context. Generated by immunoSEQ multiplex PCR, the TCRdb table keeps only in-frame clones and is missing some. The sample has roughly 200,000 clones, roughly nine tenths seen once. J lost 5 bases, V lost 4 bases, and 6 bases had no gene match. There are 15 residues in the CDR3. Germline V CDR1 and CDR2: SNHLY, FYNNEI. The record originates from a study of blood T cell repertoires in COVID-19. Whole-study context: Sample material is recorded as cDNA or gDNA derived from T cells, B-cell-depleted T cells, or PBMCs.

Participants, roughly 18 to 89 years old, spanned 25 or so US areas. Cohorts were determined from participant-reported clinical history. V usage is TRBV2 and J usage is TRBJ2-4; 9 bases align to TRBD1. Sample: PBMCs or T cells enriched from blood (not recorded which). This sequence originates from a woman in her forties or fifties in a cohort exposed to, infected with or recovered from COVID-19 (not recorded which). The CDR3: CASSAQGANENIQYF. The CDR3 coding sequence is TGTGCCAGCAGTGCACAGGGGGCGAATGAAAACATTCAGTACTTC.